This T cell receptor (beta chain) is drawn from a study of blood T cell repertoires in COVID-19. The CDR3 runs 15 residues. Germline V gives CDR1 WSHSY, CDR2 SAAADI. V was pared by 3 bases and J by 6 bases, with 9 bases of the junction left unmatched. The table lists this clone with a count of one. Sequencing was performed with immunoSEQ multiplex PCR; in TCRdb, only in-frame clones are kept and a portion is missing. The sample records 200,000 to 300,000 clones, roughly four fifths being singletons. This receptor was identified in a woman at least 80 years old with COVID-19, enrolled during active disease. The chain has TRBV10-2 and TRBJ2-7, with 9 bases identical to TRBD1. Material: peripheral blood. The CDR3 loop reads CASSDEDRGLSEQYF. CDR3 DNA: TGCGCCAGCAGTGACGAGGACAGGGGTCTGAGCGAGCAGTACTTC.